This T cell receptor (beta chain) is from a study of neoadjuvant anti-PD-1 for oral cavity cancer. Background on the study: Patients mostly received three to four biweekly nivolumab doses at 3 mg/kg before surgery. Non-progressing patients received a fourth nivolumab dose near day 43, then surgery on days 50-56.

Patients had HPV-negative, locally advanced oral cavity squamous cell carcinoma. Germline-derived CDR1 and CDR2 are MNHEY and SMNVEV (reference sequence). V lost 3 bases to trimming and J lost 1 base, with 19 bases between them. This CDR3 is built from 17 residues. This clone has only a few counts. Blood libraries mostly used around 510 ng genomic DNA, six replicates each. Sequenced by immunoSEQ multiplex PCR; TCRdb stores in-frame clones only, minus some. The table has 13,000 to 15,000 clones, 65% to 75% seen once. The receptor's source is a person aged 35-80 years with oral cavity squamous cell carcinoma. The chain carries TRBV27 and TRBJ2-7; either TRBD1 or TRBD2 may supply D (6 bases each). The sample consisted of PBMCs, taken before nivolumab (anti-PD-1) treatment. The CDR3 region is CASSLSHLGGESYEQYF. The CDR3 DNA is TGTGCCAGCAGTTTGAGCCACTTGGGGGGCGAATCCTACGAGCAGTACTTC.